The 12 T cell receptor beta chains below come from one sample, sequenced in a study of CD8 T cells in Susac syndrome. The RNA, about 0.45 to 1 ug, was put through reverse transcription using random hexamers. One entry per CDR3 protein results from TCRdb running MiXCR on the immunoSEQ multiplex PCR reads. The data show 150,000 to 180,000 distinct CDR3 sequences, nearly 97% seen once. The material sequenced was CD8+ T cells from PBMCs. These receptor sequences come from a human donor with multiple sclerosis.

This chain uses TRBV29-1 with TRBJ2-5, with D possibly matching TRBD2 (5 bases). The CDR3 consists of 10 residues. CDR1 is SQVTM, CDR2 ANQGSEA, per germline. Trimming pared 6 bases from V and 3 bases from J, leaving 5 bases between. CDR3: CSVGEETQYF. CDR3 in DNA: TGCAGCGTGGGAGAAGAGACCCAGTACTTC.

CDR3 amino acids: CASSVGQGRRETQYF. The CDR3 coding sequence is TGTGCCAGCAGCGTAGGTCAGGGGCGCCGGGAGACCCAGTACTTC. The rearrangement links TRBV9 to TRBJ2-5, with TRBD1 as a possible D gene (6 bases). This CDR3 is built from 15 residues. V was shortened by 0 bases and J by 5 bases, with 14 bases between the two germline ends. Germline V lookup: CDR1 SGDLS, CDR2 YYNGEE.

V and J are TRBV20-1 and TRBJ2-3; D uncertain. Trimming stripped 1 base from V and 2 bases from J, with 10 bases between. CDR3 length: 14 residues. Germline CDR1 and CDR2: DFQATT and SNEGSKA (reference sequence). In DNA form, the CDR3 reads TGCAGTGCTAGAGCTGCGGACCCCACAGATACGCAGTATTTT. It yields the protein CSARAADPTDTQYF.

The genes are TRBV3-1 and TRBJ2-7; the match to TRBD1 covers 7 bases. Germline V gene sequence: CDR1 LGHDT, CDR2 YNNKEL (reference sequence). V was clipped by 6 bases and J by 3 bases; unmatched bases: 5. The CDR3 runs 13 residues. The CDR3 DNA reads as TGTGCCAGCAGTGAAGCAGGGGGCTACGAGCAGTACTTC. It translates to CASSEAGGYEQYF.

CDR3: CASSYALDSQTTQYF. The CDR3 coding sequence is TGTGCCAGCAGTTACGCCCTGGACAGTCAGACGACCCAGTACTTC. V usage is TRBV7-9 and J usage is TRBJ2-5; tentative D call: TRBD1 (6 bases). Trimming shortened V by 6 bases and J by 7 bases, and 21 bases separated the two germline ends. This CDR3 contains 15 residues. In germline, CDR1 is SEHNR, CDR2 FQNEAQ (reference sequence).

This chain connects TRBV12-3 or TRBV12-4 to TRBJ2-3; the D is unclear. CDR3 size: 12 residues. The V end was cut by 3 bases, the J end by 4 bases, with 5 bases between. The DNA for the CDR3 is TGTGCCAGCAGTTTGTCGGCAGATACGCAGTATTTT. This sequence encodes CASSLSADTQYF.

This rearrangement joins TRBV27 to TRBJ2-1; TRBD1 agrees at 7 bases. Trimming at V came to 3 bases and at J to 2 bases, leaving 1 base not matched to a gene. The CDR3 loop spans 14 amino acids. Germline CDR1 and CDR2: MNHEY and SMNVEV (reference sequence). CDR3 residues: CASSFQGAYNEQFF. The CDR3 coding sequence is TGTGCCAGCAGTTTTCAGGGGGCCTACAATGAGCAGTTCTTC.

This clonotype was observed a single time. This sequence joins TRBV7-9 and TRBJ2-7; TRBD1 might be the D (6 bases). Germline-derived CDR1 and CDR2 are SEHNR and FQNEAQ (reference sequence). V was shortened by 0 bases and J by 2 bases, with 17 bases between the two germline ends. This CDR3 has 17 amino acids. CDR3 residues: CASSLASVEDRTYEQYF. In nucleotides, the CDR3 is TGTGCCAGCAGCTTAGCGTCCGTCGAAGACAGGACCTACGAGCAGTACTTC.

The chain uses TRBV12-3 or TRBV12-4 and TRBJ1-5; D unclear. CDR3 length: 14 residues. V was pared by 1 base and J by 1 base, with 5 bases between. The CDR3: CASSLGWSNQPQHF. CDR3 sequence (DNA): TGTGCCAGCAGTTTAGGGTGGAGCAATCAGCCCCAGCATTTT.

The chain recombines TRBV29-1 with TRBJ2-5, with TRBD2 as a possible D gene (6 bases). V lost 3 bases and J 5 bases, leaving 16 bases between the germline ends. The V gene's germline CDR1 is SQVTM and CDR2 ANQGSEA. This CDR3 is built from 14 residues. The DNA for the CDR3 is TGCAGCGTTGACCAGGGTGAGGGACTGGAGACCCAGTACTTC. It encodes CSVDQGEGLETQYF.

The chain has TRBV20-1 and TRBJ1-6, with D hard to call. This CDR3 is built from 16 residues. Germline CDR1 is DFQATT and CDR2 is SNEGSKA (reference sequence). Trimming took off 2 bases at V and 6 bases at J, with 17 bases between the two ends. The DNA for the CDR3 is TGCAGTGCTAGATCCTCCCTTGAACCGTTTAATTCACCCCTCCACTTT. Translation: CSARSSLEPFNSPLHF.

The chain couples TRBV29-1 to TRBJ1-3, with D unclear. The CDR3 runs 15 residues. Germline V gene lookup returns CDR1 SQVTM and CDR2 ANQGSEA. V was pared by 2 bases and J by 0 bases, with 11 bases between. CDR3 nucleotides: TGCAGCGTTGAATGGTCGGAGTTCTCTGGAAACACCATATATTTT. It is translated as CSVEWSEFSGNTIYF.